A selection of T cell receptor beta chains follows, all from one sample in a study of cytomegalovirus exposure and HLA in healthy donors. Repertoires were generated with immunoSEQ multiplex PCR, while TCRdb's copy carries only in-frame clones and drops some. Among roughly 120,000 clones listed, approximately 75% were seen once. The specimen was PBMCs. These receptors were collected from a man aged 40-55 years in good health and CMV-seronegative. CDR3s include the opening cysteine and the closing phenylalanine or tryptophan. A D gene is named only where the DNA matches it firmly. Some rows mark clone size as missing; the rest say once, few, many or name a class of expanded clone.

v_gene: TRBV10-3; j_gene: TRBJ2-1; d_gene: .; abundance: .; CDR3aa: CAISDSDRSSYNEQFF; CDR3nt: TGTGCCATCAGTGACTCCGACAGGAGCTCCTACAATGAGCAGTTCTTC
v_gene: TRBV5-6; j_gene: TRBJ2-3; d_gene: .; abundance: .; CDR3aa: CASSPMSSRDTQYF; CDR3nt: TGTGCCAGCAGCCCAATGTCTAGCAGAGATACGCAGTATTTT
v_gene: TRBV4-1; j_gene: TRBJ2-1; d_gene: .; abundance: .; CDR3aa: CASSQTSEGYEQFF; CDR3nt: TGCGCCAGCAGCCAAACTTCTGAGGGCTATGAGCAGTTCTTC
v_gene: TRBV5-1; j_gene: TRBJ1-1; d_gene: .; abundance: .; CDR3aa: CASSPMDKNTEAFF; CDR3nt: TGCGCCAGCAGCCCGATGGACAAGAACACTGAAGCTTTCTTT
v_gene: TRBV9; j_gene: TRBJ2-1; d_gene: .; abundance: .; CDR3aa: CASRDGSGDEQFF; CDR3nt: TGTGCCAGCAGAGACGGGAGTGGAGATGAGCAGTTCTTC
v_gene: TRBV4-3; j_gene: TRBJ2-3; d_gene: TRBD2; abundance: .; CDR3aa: CASSRRERGDTQYF; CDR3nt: TGCGCCAGCAGCCGGCGGGAGAGAGGAGATACGCAGTATTTT
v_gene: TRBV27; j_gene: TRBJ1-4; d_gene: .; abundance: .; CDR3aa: CASSHRIGEKLFF; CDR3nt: TGTGCCAGCAGCCACAGGATTGGGGAAAAACTGTTTTTT
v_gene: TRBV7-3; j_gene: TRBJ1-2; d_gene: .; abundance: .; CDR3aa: CASSLTAGSTGHYYGYTF; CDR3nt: TGTGCCAGCAGCTTAACGGCAGGGTCAACGGGACACTACTATGGCTACACCTTC
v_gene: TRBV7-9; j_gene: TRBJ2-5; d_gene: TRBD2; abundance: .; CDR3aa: CASSLMGLAGQETQYF; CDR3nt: TGTGCCAGCAGCTTAATGGGACTAGCGGGCCAAGAGACCCAGTACTTC
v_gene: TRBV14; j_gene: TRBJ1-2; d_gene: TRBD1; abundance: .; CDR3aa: CASSQAPGDRGYGYTF; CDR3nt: TGTGCCAGCAGCCAAGCCCCGGGTGACAGGGGATATGGCTACACCTTC
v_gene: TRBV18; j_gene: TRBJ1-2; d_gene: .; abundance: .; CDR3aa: CASSPDSGMRGYTF; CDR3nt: TGTGCCAGCTCACCAGATTCTGGCATGCGGGGCTACACCTTC
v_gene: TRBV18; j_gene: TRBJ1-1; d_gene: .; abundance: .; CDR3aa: CASSFNLAAGENTEAFF; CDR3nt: TGTGCCAGCTCATTCAATCTTGCCGCGGGGGAGAACACTGAAGCTTTCTTT
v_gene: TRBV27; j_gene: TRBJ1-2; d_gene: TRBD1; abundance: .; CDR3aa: CASTQGLDGYTF; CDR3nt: TGTGCCAGCACACAGGGGTTAGATGGCTACACCTTC
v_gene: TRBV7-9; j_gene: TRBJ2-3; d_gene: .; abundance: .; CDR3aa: CAAGPRGTDTQYF; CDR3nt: TGTGCCGCAGGGCCCAGGGGCACAGATACGCAGTATTTT
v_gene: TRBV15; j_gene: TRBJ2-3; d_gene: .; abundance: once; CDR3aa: CATSRDLGNTDTQYF; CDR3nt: TGTGCCACCAGCAGAGATCTCGGGAACACAGATACGCAGTATTTT
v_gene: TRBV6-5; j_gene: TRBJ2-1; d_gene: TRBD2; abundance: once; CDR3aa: CASTGGSGRREQFF; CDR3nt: TGTGCCAGCACGGGAGGCAGCGGGAGGCGGGAGCAGTTCTTC
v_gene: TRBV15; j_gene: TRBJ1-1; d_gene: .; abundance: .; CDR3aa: CATSDTGTSSNTEAFF; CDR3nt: TGTGCCACCAGCGATACCGGGACATCCTCTAACACTGAAGCTTTCTTT
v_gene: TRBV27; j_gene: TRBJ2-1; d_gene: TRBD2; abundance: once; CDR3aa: CASSRDLAGENEQFF; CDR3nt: TGTGCCAGCAGTCGTGACCTAGCGGGAGAAAATGAGCAGTTCTTC
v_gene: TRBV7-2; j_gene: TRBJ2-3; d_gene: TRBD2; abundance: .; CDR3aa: CASSPGGGLAGTDTQYF; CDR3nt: TGTGCCAGCAGCCCAGGCGGCGGACTAGCGGGCACAGATACGCAGTATTTT
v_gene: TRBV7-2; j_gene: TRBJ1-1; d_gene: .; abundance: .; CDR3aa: CASRMGRNTEAFF; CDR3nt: TGTGCCAGCAGGATGGGCAGGAACACTGAAGCTTTCTTT
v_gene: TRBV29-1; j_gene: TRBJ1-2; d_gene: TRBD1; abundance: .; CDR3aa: CSVDLAGGGYTF; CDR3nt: TGCAGCGTTGACTTAGCAGGGGGTGGCTACACCTTC
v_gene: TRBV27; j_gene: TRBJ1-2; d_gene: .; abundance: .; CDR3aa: CASSLSGGLGYTF; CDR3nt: TGTGCCAGCAGTTTATCGGGGGGACTTGGCTACACCTTC
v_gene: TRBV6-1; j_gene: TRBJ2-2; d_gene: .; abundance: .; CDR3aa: CASSAGGGELFF; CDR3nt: TGTGCCAGCAGCGCAGGAGGCGGGGAGCTGTTTTTT
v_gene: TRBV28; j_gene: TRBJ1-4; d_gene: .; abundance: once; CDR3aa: CASSLGAGGYRRGLFF; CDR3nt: TGTGCCAGCAGTTTAGGCGCCGGAGGGTACAGGCGTGGACTGTTTTTT
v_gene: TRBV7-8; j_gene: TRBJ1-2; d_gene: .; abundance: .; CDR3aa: CASSLAGQGGYGYTF; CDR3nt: TGTGCCAGCAGCTTAGCGGGGCAGGGTGGCTATGGCTACACCTTC
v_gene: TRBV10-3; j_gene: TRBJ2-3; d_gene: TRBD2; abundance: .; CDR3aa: CASSSGSASDTQYF; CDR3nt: TGTGCCTCGAGTAGCGGGAGTGCATCGGATACGCAGTATTTT
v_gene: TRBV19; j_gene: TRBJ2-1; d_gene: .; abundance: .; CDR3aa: CASRDRSSYNEQFF; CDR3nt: TGTGCCAGTAGGGACAGAAGCTCCTACAATGAGCAGTTCTTC
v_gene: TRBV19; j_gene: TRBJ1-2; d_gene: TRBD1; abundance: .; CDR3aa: CASSLNTGTGSLGYTF; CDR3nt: TGTGCCAGTAGTCTGAACACCGGGACAGGGAGTTTAGGCTACACCTTC
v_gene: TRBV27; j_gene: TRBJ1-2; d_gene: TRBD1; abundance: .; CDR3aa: CASSPRTGGYTF; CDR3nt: TGTGCCAGCAGTCCCCGGACAGGAGGCTACACCTTC
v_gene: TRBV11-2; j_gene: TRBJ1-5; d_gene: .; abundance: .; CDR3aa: CASSLGSGGSQPQHF; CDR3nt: TGTGCCAGCAGCTTAGGGTCTGGAGGGAGTCAGCCCCAGCATTTT
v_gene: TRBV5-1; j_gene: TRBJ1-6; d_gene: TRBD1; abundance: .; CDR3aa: CASSLGQGGSPLHF; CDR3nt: TGCGCCAGCAGCTTGGGACAGGGTGGTTCACCCCTCCACTTT
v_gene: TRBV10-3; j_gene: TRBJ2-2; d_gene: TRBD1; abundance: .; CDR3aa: CAISVGTVNTGELFF; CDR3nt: TGTGCCATCAGTGTAGGGACAGTTAACACCGGGGAGCTGTTTTTT
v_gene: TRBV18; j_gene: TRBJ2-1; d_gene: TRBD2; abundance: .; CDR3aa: CASSQTSGAYNEQFF; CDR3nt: TGTGCCAGCTCCCAGACTAGCGGGGCTTACAATGAGCAGTTCTTC
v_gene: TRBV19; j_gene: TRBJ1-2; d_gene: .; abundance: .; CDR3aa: CASSIVQDYGYTF; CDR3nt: TGTGCCAGTAGTATAGTTCAGGACTATGGCTACACCTTC
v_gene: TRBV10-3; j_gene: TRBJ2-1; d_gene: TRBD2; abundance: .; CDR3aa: CAIRDSGGAYNEQFF; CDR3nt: TGTGCCATCAGGGATAGCGGGGGGGCCTACAATGAGCAGTTCTTC
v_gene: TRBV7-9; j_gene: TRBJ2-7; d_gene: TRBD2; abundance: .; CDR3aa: CASSLVGSGRTRGDYEQYF; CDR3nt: TGTGCCAGCAGCTTAGTTGGGAGCGGGAGAACTAGAGGGGATTACGAGCAGTACTTC
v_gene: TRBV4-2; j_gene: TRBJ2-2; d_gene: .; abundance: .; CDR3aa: CASSQGTTYTGELFF; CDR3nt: TGTGCCAGCAGCCAAGGGACTACATACACCGGGGAGCTGTTTTTT
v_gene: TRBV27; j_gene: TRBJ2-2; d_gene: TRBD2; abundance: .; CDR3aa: CASMWGGATGELFF; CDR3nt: TGTGCCAGCATGTGGGGAGGGGCCACCGGGGAGCTGTTTTTT
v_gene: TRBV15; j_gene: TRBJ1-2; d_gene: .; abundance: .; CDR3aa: CATSPHRGGRDGYTF; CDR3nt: TGTGCCACCAGCCCCCACCGGGGGGGGAGGGATGGCTACACCTTC
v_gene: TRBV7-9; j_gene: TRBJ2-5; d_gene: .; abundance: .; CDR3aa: CASSLGTPPWWTQYF; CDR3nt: TGTGCCAGCAGCTTAGGGACACCCCCGTGGTGGACCCAGTACTTC
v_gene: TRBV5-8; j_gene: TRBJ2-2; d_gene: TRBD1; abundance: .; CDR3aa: CARRQGANTGELFF; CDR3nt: TGTGCCAGGAGACAGGGGGCAAACACCGGGGAGCTGTTTTTT
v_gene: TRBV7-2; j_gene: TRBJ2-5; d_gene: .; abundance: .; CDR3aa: CASSSLAETQYF; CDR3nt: TGTGCCAGCAGCTCTCTGGCTGAGACCCAGTACTTC
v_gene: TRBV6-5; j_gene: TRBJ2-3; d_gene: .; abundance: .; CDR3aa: CASSYSPGNTDTQYF; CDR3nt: TGTGCCAGCAGTTACTCGCCAGGGAACACAGATACGCAGTATTTT
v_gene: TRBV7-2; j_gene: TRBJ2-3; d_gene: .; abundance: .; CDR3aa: CASMLRGTTDTQYF; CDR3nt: TGTGCCAGCATGTTGCGGGGTACCACAGATACGCAGTATTTT
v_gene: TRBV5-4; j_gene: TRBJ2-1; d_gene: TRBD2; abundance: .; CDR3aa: CASSLGGLAGDAEQFF; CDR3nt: TGTGCCAGCAGCTTGGGTGGACTAGCGGGAGACGCTGAGCAGTTCTTC
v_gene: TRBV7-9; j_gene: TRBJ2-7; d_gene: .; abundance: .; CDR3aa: CASSLSEQASREQYF; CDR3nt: TGTGCCAGCAGCTTATCGGAACAGGCCAGCCGCGAGCAGTACTTC
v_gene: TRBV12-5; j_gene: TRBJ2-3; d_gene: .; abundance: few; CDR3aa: CASAIGGVDTQYF; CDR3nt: TGTGCTAGTGCGATAGGGGGTGTAGATACGCAGTATTTT
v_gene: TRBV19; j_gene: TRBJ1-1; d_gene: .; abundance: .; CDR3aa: CASSVHGWAEAFF; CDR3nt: TGTGCCAGTAGCGTACACGGGTGGGCTGAAGCTTTCTTT
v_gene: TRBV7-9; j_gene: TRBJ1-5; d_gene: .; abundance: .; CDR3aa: CASSQDIQPQHF; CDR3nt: TGTGCCAGCAGCCAAGACATTCAGCCCCAGCATTTT
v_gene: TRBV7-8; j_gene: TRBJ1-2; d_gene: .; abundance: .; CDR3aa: CASSLARAENYGYTF; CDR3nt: TGTGCCAGCAGCTTAGCGCGGGCCGAGAACTATGGCTACACCTTC
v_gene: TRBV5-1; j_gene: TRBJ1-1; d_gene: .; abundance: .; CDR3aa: CASSLPSSNTEAFF; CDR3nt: TGCGCCAGCAGCTTGCCCTCTTCGAACACTGAAGCTTTCTTT
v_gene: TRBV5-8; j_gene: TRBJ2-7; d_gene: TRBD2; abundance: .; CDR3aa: CASSFLVTSGSYEQYF; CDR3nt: TGTGCCAGCAGCTTCCTGGTCACTAGCGGATCCTACGAGCAGTACTTC
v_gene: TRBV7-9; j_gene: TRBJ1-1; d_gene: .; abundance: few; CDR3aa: CASSLLGADTEAFF; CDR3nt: TGTGCCAGCAGCTTACTGGGGGCTGACACTGAAGCTTTCTTT
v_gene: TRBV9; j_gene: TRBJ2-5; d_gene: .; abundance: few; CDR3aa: CASSVAGQETQYF; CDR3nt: TGTGCCAGCAGCGTAGCGGGCCAAGAGACCCAGTACTTC
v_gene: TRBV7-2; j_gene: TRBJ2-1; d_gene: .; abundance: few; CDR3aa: CASSLGPSNEQFF; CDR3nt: TGTGCCAGCAGCTTAGGCCCGAGCAATGAGCAGTTCTTC